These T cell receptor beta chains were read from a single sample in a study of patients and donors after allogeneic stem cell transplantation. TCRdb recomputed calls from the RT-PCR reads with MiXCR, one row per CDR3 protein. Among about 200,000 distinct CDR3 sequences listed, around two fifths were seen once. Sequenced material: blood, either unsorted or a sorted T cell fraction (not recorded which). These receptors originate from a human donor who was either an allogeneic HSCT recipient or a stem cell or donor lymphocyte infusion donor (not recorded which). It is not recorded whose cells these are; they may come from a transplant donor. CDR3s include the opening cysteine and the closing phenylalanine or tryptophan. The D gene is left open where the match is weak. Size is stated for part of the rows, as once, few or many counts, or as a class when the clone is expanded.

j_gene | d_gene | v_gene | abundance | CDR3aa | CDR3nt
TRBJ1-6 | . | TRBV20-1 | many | CSATPDSLNSPLHF | TGCAGTGCCACACCTGACAGTCTCAATTCACCCCTCCACTTT
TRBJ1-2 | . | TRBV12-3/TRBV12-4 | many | CASSLEGRGYTF | TGTGCCAGCAGTTTGGAAGGGCGAGGCTACACCTTC
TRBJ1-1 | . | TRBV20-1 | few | CSAKPYKTGLEAFF | TGCAGTGCCAAACCCTATAAGACAGGTTTGGAAGCTTTCTTT
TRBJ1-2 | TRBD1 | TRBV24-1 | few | CATSESRWTGSEGYTF | TGTGCCACCAGTGAGTCAAGATGGACAGGGAGTGAGGGCTACACCTTC
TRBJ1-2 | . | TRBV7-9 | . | CASSLGSRQSHTF | TGTGCCAGCAGCTTAGGGTCCCGACAGAGCCACACCTTC
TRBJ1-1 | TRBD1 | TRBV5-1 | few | CASSLIWTGDTEAFF | TGCGCCAGCAGCTTGATCTGGACAGGGGATACTGAAGCTTTCTTT
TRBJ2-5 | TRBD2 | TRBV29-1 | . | CSVVAGMGETQYF | TGCAGCGTTGTAGCGGGGATGGGGGAGACCCAGTACTTC
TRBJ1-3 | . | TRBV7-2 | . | CASSLAPWTVRSGNTIYF | TGTGCCAGCAGCTTAGCGCCCTGGACAGTCCGCTCTGGAAACACCATATATTTT
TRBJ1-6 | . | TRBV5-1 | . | CASSLGQLPSPLHF | TGCGCCAGCAGCCTTGGACAGCTCCCTTCACCCCTCCACTTT
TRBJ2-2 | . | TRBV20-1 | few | CSASTSYTGELFF | TGCAGTGCTAGCACTTCATACACCGGGGAGCTGTTTTTT
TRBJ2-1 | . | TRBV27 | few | CASSLSGTTPYNEQFF | TGTGCCAGCAGTTTATCGGGGACAACCCCCTACAATGAGCAGTTCTTC
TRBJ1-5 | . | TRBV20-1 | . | CSAREWSDNWSNQPQHF | TGCAGTGCTAGAGAGTGGTCCGACAACTGGAGCAATCAGCCCCAGCATTTT
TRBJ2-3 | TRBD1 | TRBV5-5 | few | CASTGGDTQYF | TGTGCCAGTACAGGGGGGGATACGCAGTATTTT
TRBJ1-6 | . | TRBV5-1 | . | CASSLSYNSPLHF | TGCGCCAGCAGCCTCTCCTATAATTCACCCCTCCACTTT
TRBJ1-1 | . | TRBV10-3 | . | CAIKEGGTEAFF | TGTGCCATCAAAGAGGGTGGCACTGAAGCTTTCTTT
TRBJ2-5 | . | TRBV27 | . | CASSLLGSQETQYF | TGTGCCAGCAGTTTATTGGGCAGCCAAGAGACCCAGTACTTC
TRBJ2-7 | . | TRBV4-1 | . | CASSQPGTFYEQYF | TGCGCCAGCAGCCAACCCGGGACATTCTACGAGCAGTACTTC
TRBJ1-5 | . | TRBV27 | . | CASSFLGRPQHF | TGTGCCAGCAGTTTCCTGGGGCGGCCCCAGCATTTT
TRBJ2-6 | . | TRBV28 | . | CAGSSGANVLTF | TGTGCCGGCTCATCTGGGGCCAACGTCCTGACTTTC
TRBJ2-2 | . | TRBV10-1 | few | CASSEPYGAGELFF | TGCGCCAGCAGTGAGCCCTATGGGGCCGGGGAGCTGTTTTTT
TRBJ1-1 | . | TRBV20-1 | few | CSARDEGGNTEAFF | TGCAGTGCTAGAGATGAAGGGGGGAACACTGAAGCTTTCTTT
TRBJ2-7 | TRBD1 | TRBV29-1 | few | CSVATGASYEQYF | TGCAGCGTTGCTACAGGGGCTTCCTACGAGCAGTACTTC
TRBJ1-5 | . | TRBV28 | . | CATSDPLPNQPQHF | TGTGCCACCTCGGACCCTTTACCTAATCAGCCCCAGCATTTT
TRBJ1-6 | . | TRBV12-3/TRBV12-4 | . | CASSLQGDSPLHF | TGTGCCAGCAGTTTACAGGGAGACTCACCCCTCCACTTT
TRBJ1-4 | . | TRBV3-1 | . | CASSHTGGANPEKLFF | TGTGCCAGCAGCCATACCGGTGGAGCGAATCCTGAAAAACTGTTTTTT
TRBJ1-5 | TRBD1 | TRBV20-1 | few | CSAREIPGGRGNQPQHF | TGCAGTGCTAGAGAGATCCCAGGGGGTCGTGGCAATCAGCCCCAGCATTTT
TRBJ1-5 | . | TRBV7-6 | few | CASSLEGGRQPQHF | TGTGCCAGCAGCTTAGAAGGGGGTAGACAGCCCCAGCATTTT
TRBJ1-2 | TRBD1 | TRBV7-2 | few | CASSLWDRGYGYTF | TGTGCCAGCAGCTTATGGGACAGGGGATATGGCTACACCTTC
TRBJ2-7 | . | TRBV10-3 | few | CAIRTGAAPSGGEQYF | TGTGCCATCAGGACGGGTGCAGCCCCCTCTGGAGGCGAGCAGTACTTC
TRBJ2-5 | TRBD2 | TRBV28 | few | CASSPSGGAVSETQYF | TGTGCCAGCAGTCCTAGCGGGGGGGCCGTCTCGGAGACCCAGTACTTC
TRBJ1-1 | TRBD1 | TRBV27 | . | CASRDRDTEAFF | TGTGCCAGCAGAGACAGGGACACTGAAGCTTTCTTT
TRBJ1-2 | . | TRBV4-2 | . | CTSSQVILRDANYGYTF | TGTACCAGCAGCCAAGTCATTCTAAGAGATGCTAACTATGGCTACACCTTC
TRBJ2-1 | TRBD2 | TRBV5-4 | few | CASSFTSGGNSYNEQFF | TGTGCCAGCAGCTTCACTAGCGGGGGGAACTCCTACAATGAGCAGTTCTTC
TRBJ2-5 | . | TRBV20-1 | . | CSAGETQYF | TGCAGTGCCGGAGAGACCCAGTACTTC
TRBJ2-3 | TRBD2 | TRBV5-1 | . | CASASGGVSTDTQYF | TGCGCCAGCGCTAGCGGGGGGGTTAGCACAGATACGCAGTATTTT
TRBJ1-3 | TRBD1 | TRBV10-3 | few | CAIKTGGFGNTIYF | TGTGCCATCAAGACAGGGGGGTTTGGAAACACCATATATTTT
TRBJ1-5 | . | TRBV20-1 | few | CSARGRGEWPQHF | TGCAGTGCTAGAGGACGGGGAGAATGGCCCCAGCATTTT
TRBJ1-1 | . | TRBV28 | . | CATKSGHHSNTEAFF | TGTGCCACCAAATCGGGACACCATTCGAACACTGAAGCTTTCTTT
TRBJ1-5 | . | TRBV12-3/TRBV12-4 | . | CASSQQGSQPQHF | TGTGCCAGCAGCCAGCAAGGAAGTCAGCCCCAGCATTTT
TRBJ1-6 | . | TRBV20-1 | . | CSARPEPAGRVPPLHF | TGCAGTGCTAGACCAGAACCCGCAGGGAGGGTTCCACCCCTCCACTTT
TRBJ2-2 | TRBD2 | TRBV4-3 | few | CASSPGLVGELFF | TGCGCCAGCAGCCCCGGACTAGTGGGGGAGCTGTTTTTT
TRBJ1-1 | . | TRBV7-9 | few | CASSLTGGYTEAFF | TGTGCCAGCAGCTTAACGGGCGGTTACACTGAAGCTTTCTTT
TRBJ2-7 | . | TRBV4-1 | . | CASSQRGTFSDEQYF | TGCGCCAGCAGCCAACGAGGGACATTCAGCGACGAGCAGTACTTC
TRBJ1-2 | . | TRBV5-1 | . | CASSVDAGAYGYTF | TGCGCCAGCAGCGTGGACGCGGGGGCCTATGGCTACACCTTC
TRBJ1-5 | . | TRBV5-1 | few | CASSPGGKGNQPQHF | TGCGCCAGCAGCCCCGGGGGGAAAGGAAATCAGCCCCAGCATTTT
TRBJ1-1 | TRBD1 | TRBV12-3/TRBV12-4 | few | CASRDRDRVATEAFF | TGTGCCAGCAGGGACCGGGACAGGGTGGCCACTGAAGCTTTCTTT
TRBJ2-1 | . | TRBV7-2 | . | CASSPGETAYNEQFF | TGTGCCAGCAGCCCGGGGGAAACCGCCTACAATGAGCAGTTCTTC
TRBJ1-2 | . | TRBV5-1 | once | CASSLEGVDYGYTF | TGCGCCAGCAGCTTGGAGGGTGTCGACTATGGCTACACCTTC
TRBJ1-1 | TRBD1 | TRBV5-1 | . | CASSLPGGTTEAFF | TGCGCCAGCAGCTTGCCAGGGGGGACCACTGAAGCTTTCTTT
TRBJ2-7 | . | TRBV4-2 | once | CASSQVLSLEQYF | TGTGCCAGCAGCCAAGTTTTGTCCCTCGAGCAGTACTTC
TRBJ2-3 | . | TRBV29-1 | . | CSVEDQGSTDTQYF | TGCAGCGTTGAAGATCAAGGAAGCACAGATACGCAGTATTTT
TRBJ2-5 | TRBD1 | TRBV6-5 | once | CASSYLGQGVVEETQYF | TGTGCCAGCAGTTACCTGGGACAGGGAGTAGTAGAAGAGACCCAGTACTTC
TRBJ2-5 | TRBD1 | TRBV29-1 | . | CSVDGTGGGETQYF | TGCAGCGTTGACGGGACAGGGGGCGGAGAGACCCAGTACTTC
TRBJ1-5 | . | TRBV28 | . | CASSPRAGAQRQPQHF | TGTGCCAGCAGTCCAAGGGCAGGGGCTCAGCGGCAGCCCCAGCATTTT
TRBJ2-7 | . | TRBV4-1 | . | CASSQERYSYEQYF | TGCGCCAGCAGCCAAGAGAGGTACTCCTACGAGCAGTACTTC
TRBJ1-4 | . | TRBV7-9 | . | CASSLGRGQANEKLFF | TGTGCCAGCAGCTTAGGGCGGGGGCAGGCTAATGAAAAACTGTTTTTT